Here is one T cell receptor beta chain with its context. Its antigen is unidentified. The entry originates in a study of T cells after yellow fever vaccination. Study-wide points: The study found a weaker secondary response that peaked faster, day 5 versus 15. Most clones from primary vaccination resurfaced after the booster (about 96% CD4, about 91% CD8). Some clonotypes were seen in both the CD4 and the CD8 compartments. These made up a small share and likely arose from convergent recombination.

Synthesis of TCR cDNA relied on 5'RACE template switching, which attached a universal primer site and UMIs. MiXCR was run by TCRdb on the 5' RACE reads, yielding one entry per CDR3 protein. The sample carries roughly 160,000 distinct CDR3 sequences, more than 5.5% recorded once. Germline CDR1 is SGHKS and CDR2 is YYEKEE (reference sequence). This CDR3 is 13 amino acids long. Deletions cut 4 bases from V and 7 bases from J, with 14 bases between. The sequencing here drew on CD4+ T cells sorted from PBMCs, taken 5 days after the first yellow fever vaccination. V is TRBV5-5 and J is TRBJ1-2; tentative D call: TRBD1 (5 bases). The source is a man younger than 30 who received the YFV17D yellow fever vaccine. CDR3 protein: CASSEQGGLGYTF. The CDR3, as DNA: TGTGCCAGCAGCGAGCAGGGCGGCCTTGGCTACACCTTC.